This is a list of T cell receptor beta chains from one sample in a study of cytomegalovirus exposure and HLA in healthy donors. The protocol was immunoSEQ multiplex PCR, while the TCRdb copy is restricted to in-frame clones and leaves out a portion. In the table there are roughly 100,000 clones, roughly 80% of which are singletons. Material for sequencing was PBMCs. The receptor set was obtained from a man between 40 and 49 years old in good health and CMV-seronegative. CDR3s include the opening cysteine and the closing phenylalanine or tryptophan. D genes are given only for firm matches. Clone size is given for some rows only: seen once, a few or many times, or a class if the clone is expanded.

V gene	clone size	J gene	D gene	CDR3 DNA	CDR3 protein
TRBV25-1	once	TRBJ1-5	.	TGTGCCAGCAGTGAATATCACAGATTCAATCAGCCCCAGCATTTT	CASSEYHRFNQPQHF
TRBV5-1	once	TRBJ2-1	.	TGCGCCAGCAGCACGCAGGGTTACAATGAGCAGTTCTTC	CASSTQGYNEQFF
TRBV2	once	TRBJ1-3	.	TGTGCCAGCAGCTTACAGGGCTCTGGAAACACCATATATTTT	CASSLQGSGNTIYF
TRBV2	.	TRBJ1-1	.	TGTGCCAGCAGTGAATCTTTGGGGCGGAACATGAACACTGAAGCTTTCTTT	CASSESLGRNMNTEAFF
TRBV19	.	TRBJ2-3	TRBD1	TGTGCCAGTAGCAATCGACAGGGCCCCGTGGATACGCAGTATTTT	CASSNRQGPVDTQYF
TRBV11-2	.	TRBJ2-7	TRBD1	TGTGCCAGCAGCTTTGTTCAGGACAGGGCATACGAGCAGTACTTC	CASSFVQDRAYEQYF
TRBV6-9	.	TRBJ2-7	TRBD1	TGTGCCAGCAGTTCCCGGGACAGGGCCAACGAGCAGTACTTC	CASSSRDRANEQYF
TRBV11-2	.	TRBJ2-7	TRBD2	TGTGCCAGCAGCCAACTAGCGGGGGGGTACGAGCAGTACTTC	CASSQLAGGYEQYF
TRBV19	.	TRBJ1-5	.	TGTGCCAGTAGTATAGTACAGTCGAAGCAGCCCCAGCATTTT	CASSIVQSKQPQHF
TRBV18	once	TRBJ1-2	.	TGTGCCAGCTCACCAACCATAGGGAGGGACTATGGCTACACCTTC	CASSPTIGRDYGYTF
TRBV7-2	.	TRBJ2-7	TRBD2	TGTGCCAGCAGCTTAGGGACTAGCGGGGGATGGAGACCCTACGAGCAGTACTTC	CASSLGTSGGWRPYEQYF
TRBV11-2	.	TRBJ2-7	TRBD2	TGTGCCAGCAGCTGGACTAGCGGGGGGGCCGGGTACGAGCAGTACTTC	CASSWTSGGAGYEQYF
TRBV4-2	.	TRBJ1-5	.	TGTGCCAGCAGCCAAGAAGGCGAGGTTCAGCCCCAGCATTTT	CASSQEGEVQPQHF
TRBV28	.	TRBJ1-2	TRBD1	TGTGCCAGCTTCGGACAGGTCCGTATCTGTGGCTACACCTTC	CASFGQVRICGYTF
TRBV15	.	TRBJ2-2	.	TGTGCCACCAGCAGAGACAGGGGGAACACCGGGGAGCTGTTTTTT	CATSRDRGNTGELFF
TRBV7-2	.	TRBJ2-5	.	TGTGCCAGCAGGGAGGGGCGGACCCAGTACTTC	CASREGRTQYF
TRBV11-2	.	TRBJ2-3	TRBD2	TGTGCCAGCAGCTTTTCGGTGAGCGGGGCGTCGGATACGCAGTATTTT	CASSFSVSGASDTQYF
TRBV5-6	.	TRBJ2-7	TRBD1	TGTGCCAGCAGCTTGGGGCAGGGGGTATACGAGCAGTACTTC	CASSLGQGVYEQYF
TRBV7-2	.	TRBJ2-3	.	TGTGCCAGCAGCTTTCTGGGCGCGGATACGCAGTATTTT	CASSFLGADTQYF
TRBV19	.	TRBJ2-4	.	TGTGCCAGTGCCGCTTGGGGAGAGAAAAACATTCAGTACTTC	CASAAWGEKNIQYF
TRBV6-1	once	TRBJ1-6	TRBD1	TGTGCCAGCAGCCTAAGGACAGGGGGTAATTCACCCCTCCACTTT	CASSLRTGGNSPLHF
TRBV7-2	.	TRBJ1-2	.	TGTGCCAGCAGCTTAGGCGATCGGGCTAACTATGGCTACACCTTC	CASSLGDRANYGYTF
TRBV7-9	.	TRBJ2-3	.	TGTGCCAGCAGCTTCGGTAATATATCGTTGGATACGCAGTATTTT	CASSFGNISLDTQYF
TRBV9	.	TRBJ1-3	.	TGTGCCAGCAGCGTAGAAGTGAGTCTCACGAACACCATATATTTT	CASSVEVSLTNTIYF
TRBV11-2	few	TRBJ2-6	.	TGTGCCAGCAGCTTTTGGGGGCCAACATCCCCTGGGGCCAACGTCCTGACTTTC	CASSFWGPTSPGANVLTF
TRBV18	.	TRBJ2-7	TRBD1	TGTGCCAGCTCACAAGGACAGGGCAGCTCCTACGAGCAGTACTTC	CASSQGQGSSYEQYF
TRBV2	.	TRBJ1-6	TRBD1	TGTGCCAGCAGTCAACAGGGGAATTCGAATTCACCCCTCCACTTT	CASSQQGNSNSPLHF
TRBV13	once	TRBJ2-7	TRBD1	TGTGCCAGCAGCGGGCGCGGGACAGGATTTACCTACGAGCAGTACTTC	CASSGRGTGFTYEQYF
TRBV9	.	TRBJ1-6	TRBD1	TGTGCCAGCAGCCTCGGGACAGCCAATTCACCCCTCCACTTT	CASSLGTANSPLHF
TRBV19	.	TRBJ2-7	TRBD1	TGTGCCAGTATTCTGGGACAGGGTGGCGAGCAGTACTTC	CASILGQGGEQYF
TRBV19	.	TRBJ1-3	.	TGTGCCAGCAGATTCCCAGGCTCTGGAAACACCATATATTTT	CASRFPGSGNTIYF
TRBV6-5	.	TRBJ1-6	.	TGTGCCAGCAGTTCCGCCCTCCGGGAGCCTAATTCACCCCTCCACTTT	CASSSALREPNSPLHF
TRBV10-1	.	TRBJ2-5	.	TGCGCCACCCCTATCCCTCAGGGTTCCGAGACCCAGTACTTC	CATPIPQGSETQYF
TRBV4-1	.	TRBJ2-2	.	TGCGCCAGCAGCCAAGCGGGGGAGCTGTTTTTT	CASSQAGELFF
TRBV19	.	TRBJ2-3	TRBD1	TGTGCCAGTAGTTACGTCCCGGGACAGAGCACAGATACGCAGTATTTT	CASSYVPGQSTDTQYF
TRBV4-1	.	TRBJ1-3	.	TGCGCCAGCAGCCAAGGACGTCCGACTGAATCTGGAAACACCATATATTTT	CASSQGRPTESGNTIYF
TRBV5-6	.	TRBJ2-7	.	TGTGCCAGCAGCTTACCCGACAGACTGCCCCACGAGCAGTACTTC	CASSLPDRLPHEQYF
TRBV15	.	TRBJ1-4	.	TGTGCCACCAGAAGGGGAGGTGGTGAAAAACTGTTTTTT	CATRRGGGEKLFF
TRBV4-2	.	TRBJ1-1	.	TGTGCCAGCTCGGGTGTGGAAGCTTTCTTT	CASSGVEAFF
TRBV2	.	TRBJ2-7	TRBD2	TGTGCCAGCAGTCGCGGGGGAAGCTACGAGCAGTACTTC	CASSRGGSYEQYF
TRBV5-1	.	TRBJ1-4	TRBD1	TGCGCCAGCAGCTGGGGACAGGGAGGAAGAGAAAAACTGTTTTTT	CASSWGQGGREKLFF
TRBV10-3	.	TRBJ1-3	TRBD1	TGTGCCATCGCCGGGACAGGGGGTCCAAACTCTGGAAACACCATATATTTT	CAIAGTGGPNSGNTIYF
TRBV5-1	once	TRBJ2-7	.	TGCGCCAGCAGCTTGGCCCGGGGGGCGTACGAGCAGTACTTC	CASSLARGAYEQYF
TRBV5-4	.	TRBJ1-1	TRBD1	TGTGCCAGCAGCTTTTCCGGGACAGCCAACCCGGGGGTGAACACTGAAGCTTTCTTT	CASSFSGTANPGVNTEAFF
TRBV5-1	.	TRBJ2-2	TRBD1	TGCGCCAGCACCAGGACAGGGGGCGATCTGACCACCGGGGAGCTGTTTTTT	CASTRTGGDLTTGELFF
TRBV18	.	TRBJ2-2	TRBD1	TGTGCCAGCTCACCACTAGGACAGGGGGCGCCGGCCGGGGAGCTGTTTTTT	CASSPLGQGAPAGELFF
TRBV4-1	.	TRBJ2-1	TRBD1	TGCGCCAGCAGCCTGGGACAGGGTGCCTACAATGAGCAGTTCTTC	CASSLGQGAYNEQFF
TRBV6-1	once	TRBJ1-1	TRBD1	TGTGCCAGCAGTGTAGGGACAGGGAGCACTGAAGCTTTCTTT	CASSVGTGSTEAFF
TRBV5-1	.	TRBJ1-3	.	TGCGCCAGCACCGGGGGAGGGGTGAGCTCTGGAAACACCATATATTTT	CASTGGGVSSGNTIYF
TRBV21-1	once	TRBJ2-1	.	TGTGCCAGCAGCAAACAGGGATTCCCCGCTGCCTACAATGAGCAGTTCTTC	CASSKQGFPAAYNEQFF
TRBV2	few	TRBJ2-3	.	TGTGCCAGCAGTGAAGTTTGGGCGGAGGGAGCCACAGATACGCAGTATTTT	CASSEVWAEGATDTQYF
TRBV11-2	.	TRBJ1-5	.	TGTGCCAGCAGCCCGGGGGTTCAGCAGCCCCAGCATTTT	CASSPGVQQPQHF